These 16 T cell receptor beta chains came from one sample sequenced in a study of cytomegalovirus exposure and HLA in healthy donors. The PCR was carried out with 60 Vbeta primers and 13 Jbeta primers. This table comes from immunoSEQ multiplex PCR, and its TCRdb copy is limited to in-frame clones, with some not included. The table lists 80,000 to 100,000 clones, about 81% of them singletons. Specimen: PBMCs. The receptors derive from a man aged 18 to 29 in good health and CMV-seropositive.

The chain joins TRBV5-1 to TRBJ2-5; perhaps TRBD2 as D (5 bases). V was shortened by 4 bases and J by 2 bases, with 15 bases between the two germline ends. Germline CDR1 and CDR2: SGHRS and YFSETQ. The CDR3 extends over 15 amino acids. The CDR3 DNA sequence: TGCGCCAGCAGCCTTGGGAATGGCGGGCAAGAGACCCAGTACTTC. It codes for CASSLGNGGQETQYF.

The chain carries TRBV28 and TRBJ1-2; the match to TRBD1 covers 7 bases. Looked up from germline, CDR1 is MDHEN and CDR2 is SYDVKM. The CDR3 length is 13 residues. The J segment lost 8 bases and the V segment lost 6 bases, leaving 9 bases of the junction unmatched. The CDR3 spells CASRPGGGEGYTF. The CDR3 DNA reads as TGTGCCAGCAGGCCTGGAGGGGGCGAGGGCTACACCTTC.

The V gene is TRBV19, the J gene TRBJ2-1; 9 nucleotides agree with TRBD2. Germline CDR1 LNHDA, CDR2 SQIVND (reference sequence). The ends lost 2 bases at V and 5 bases at J; junction bases unmatched: 4. CDR3 length equals 15 residues. CDR3 loop: CASSISSGGNNEQFF. CDR3 DNA sequence: TGTGCCAGTAGTATATCCAGCGGGGGGAACAATGAGCAGTTCTTC.

V gene TRBV28 combines with J gene TRBJ2-1; 10 bases line up with TRBD1. CDR1 MDHEN and CDR2 SYDVKM come from the germline V gene. Germline trimming cut 6 bases from V and 9 bases from J; bases unmatched to any gene: 14. This CDR3 comprises 16 residues. In DNA, the CDR3 is TGTGCCAGCAGATCACGCCGGGACAGGGGAATGCGTGAGCAGTTCTTC. Protein product: CASRSRRDRGMREQFF.

The chain is built from TRBV28 and TRBJ2-1; 15 nucleotides agree with TRBD2. Germline-derived CDR1 and CDR2 are MDHEN and SYDVKM. The CDR3 runs to 17 residues. Germline trimming cut 2 bases from V and 8 bases from J; bases unmatched to any gene: 7. This CDR3 is CASSLDRTSGGEDEQFF. In DNA, the CDR3 is TGTGCCAGCAGTTTAGACCGGACTAGCGGGGGGGAGGATGAGCAGTTCTTC.

V is TRBV19 and J is TRBJ1-3; D gene unclear. V was trimmed by 4 bases and J by 1 base, leaving 8 bases between them. Germline values: CDR1 LNHDA, CDR2 SQIVND (reference sequence). This CDR3 contains 14 residues. The CDR3 DNA sequence: TGTGCCAGTAGTACGCACGGTTCTGGAAACACCATATATTTT. It specifies CASSTHGSGNTIYF.

This rearrangement joins TRBV27 to TRBJ1-6; unclear D gene. The germline V gene has CDR1 MNHEY and CDR2 SMNVEV (reference sequence). This CDR3 comprises 13 residues. Trimming pared 6 bases from V and 9 bases from J, leaving 12 bases between. The CDR3 loop reads CASRLPGGSPLHF. CDR3 DNA sequence: TGTGCCAGCAGGTTACCAGGTGGTTCACCCCTCCACTTT.

The gene calls are TRBV7-9 and TRBJ2-2, with 7 bases lining up with TRBD2. This CDR3 is built from 15 residues. Per germline, CDR1 SEHNR and CDR2 FQNEAQ (reference sequence). The J segment lost 2 bases and the V segment lost 3 bases, leaving 3 bases of the junction unmatched. The CDR3 reads CASSFLADNTGELFF. Here the CDR3 DNA reads TGTGCCAGCAGCTTTCTAGCGGACAACACCGGGGAGCTGTTTTTT.

The genes are TRBV5-1 and TRBJ1-2; a weak D match, TRBD1 (6 bases). The ends were cut back, 0 bases at V and 6 bases at J, with 15 bases in the middle. Germline V gene lookup returns CDR1 SGHRS and CDR2 YFSETQ. This CDR3 contains 15 residues. The chain's CDR3 is CASSLDGGARDGYTF. The CDR3 DNA reads TGCGCCAGCAGCTTGGATGGGGGGGCGAGAGATGGCTACACCTTC.

The chain combines TRBV6-5 with TRBJ1-5; tentative D call: TRBD1 (5 bases). This CDR3 spans 15 amino acids. V gave up 6 bases and J gave up 0 bases, with 12 bases separating them. Germline V CDR1 and CDR2: MNHEY, SVGAGI. CDR3 sequence: CASRIRAYSNQPQHF. The CDR3 region has the DNA TGTGCCAGCAGGATCAGGGCATATAGCAATCAGCCCCAGCATTTT.

A few counts support this clone. The V gene is TRBV30, the J gene TRBJ2-7; 13 positions agree with TRBD2. Looked up from germline, CDR1 is GTSNPN and CDR2 is SVGIG (reference sequence). The CDR3 totals 20 residues. The V and J ends lost 0 bases and 2 bases, in that order; junction bases with no gene match: 16. In nucleotides, the CDR3 is TGTGCCTGGAGTGTAAGGGGACTAGCGGGGCCTCGAATCAAAACCTACGAGCAGTACTTC. It encodes CAWSVRGLAGPRIKTYEQYF.

The chain is built from TRBV6-6 and TRBJ1-5; D unresolved. This CDR3 region has 9 residues. V dropped 10 bases and J dropped 7 bases, with 5 bases sitting between them. The V gene's germline CDR1 is MNHNY and CDR2 SVGAGI (reference sequence). CDR3 region: CATGQPQHF. The CDR3 DNA follows: TGTGCCACCGGGCAGCCCCAGCATTTT.

This sequence joins TRBV2 and TRBJ2-3; TRBD2 agrees at 11 bases. The CDR3 length is 13 residues. V lost 4 bases, J lost 14 bases, and 8 bases stayed unmatched. Germline V CDR1 and CDR2: SNHLY, FYNNEI. The CDR3 nucleotides read TGTGCCAGCAGTGTACTTCTAGCGGGGGGAACGTATTTT. It encodes CASSVLLAGGTYF.

The rearrangement links TRBV28 to TRBJ1-4; D gene ambiguous. V was clipped by 6 bases and J by 3 bases, with 11 bases between them. The CDR3 covers 14 residues. Germline V gene sequence: CDR1 MDHEN, CDR2 SYDVKM. CDR3 sequence (DNA): TGTGCCAGCAGGATGACCCGGGCTAATGAAAAACTGTTTTTT. Translated: CASRMTRANEKLFF. Combining the CDR3 with reference TRBV28 and TRBJ1-4 gives the whole variable domain DVKVTQSSRYLVKRTGEKVFLECVQDMDHENMFWYRQDPGLGLRLIYFSYDVKMKEKGDIPEGYSVSREKKERFSLILESASTNQTSMYLCASRMTRANEKLFFGSGTQLSVL.

The CDR3 bases are TGTGCCAGCAGCCCAACGCGGGTTAACGAGCAGTACTTC. This gives the protein CASSPTRVNEQYF. The rearrangement uses TRBV7-9 and TRBJ2-7; D is perhaps TRBD2 (5 bases). Trimming took off 5 bases at V and 5 bases at J, with 13 bases between the two ends. CDR3 length equals 13 residues. Germline V CDR1 and CDR2: SEHNR, FQNEAQ (reference sequence).

This clone occurred a few times. The V gene is TRBV4-1, the J gene TRBJ2-5; 7 bases line up with TRBD2. The DNA end favors TRBJ2-7, so the J call may be wrong. CDR1 and CDR2 (germline): MGHRA, YSYEKL. The CDR3 extends over 16 amino acids. The DNA for the CDR3 is TGCGCCAGCAGCCAAGATGGGCGGGGGTCTTTCTACGAGCAGTACTTC. Translated, it gives CASSQDGRGSFYEQYF.